Each of the 8 T cell receptor beta chains below was sequenced from the same sample in a study of blood T cell repertoires in COVID-19. The method was immunoSEQ multiplex PCR; TCRdb's version includes in-frame clones alone and lacks a portion of them. The repertoire includes approximately 190,000 clones, approximately 80% of them detected once, and approximately 19% sits in the top ten. Sequenced input: peripheral blood. The receptor source for this set is a human donor in a cohort sampled during active COVID-19.

CDR3 protein: CASSRPGQGGQPQHF. In nucleotides, the CDR3 is TGTGCCAGTAGTAGACCGGGACAGGGCGGTCAGCCCCAGCATTTT. The V and J genes are TRBV19 and TRBJ1-5, with 9 bases matching TRBD1. The CDR3 extends over 15 amino acids. The V and J ends lost 4 bases and 6 bases, in that order; junction bases with no gene match: 7. Germline values: CDR1 LNHDA, CDR2 SQIVND (reference sequence).

The V gene is TRBV7-5, the J gene TRBJ2-1; the table names TRBD2, a call not compared with the DNA. TRBV7-5 is deemed a pseudogene. The CDR3 contains 15 residues. The CDR3 region is CVRSDGSFVGDEQFF. CDR3 nucleotides: TGTGTCAGAAGCGACGGGAGTTTCGTTGGGGATGAGCAGTTCTTC.

V is TRBV10-3 and J is TRBJ2-3; 9 bases are a match to TRBD2. The germline gives CDR1 ENHRY, CDR2 SYGVKD. Trimming removed 4 bases from V and 1 base from J; junction bases left unmatched: 9. The CDR3 length is 17 residues. CDR3 in amino acids: CAISAASGNGGTDTQYF. The CDR3 nucleotides are TGTGCCATCAGTGCAGCTAGCGGGAACGGGGGCACAGATACGCAGTATTTT.

V gene TRBV11-2 combines with J gene TRBJ2-1, with D perhaps matching TRBD2 (5 bases). CDR3 length: 13 amino acids. The ends were cut back, 2 bases at V and 7 bases at J, with 9 bases in the middle. CDR1 is SGHAT, CDR2 FQNNGV, per germline. The chain's CDR3 is CASSLNSGNEQFF. CDR3 coding DNA: TGTGCCAGCAGCTTAAATTCGGGGAATGAGCAGTTCTTC.

V and J are TRBV6-6 and TRBJ1-2; D is unresolved. This CDR3 spans 14 amino acids. V lost 0 bases to trimming and J lost 4 bases, with 9 bases between them. Germline loops: CDR1 MNHNY, CDR2 SVGAGI (reference sequence). DNA of the CDR3: TGTGCCAGCAGTTACTCGCCCAGATTCTATGGCTACACCTTC. It encodes CASSYSPRFYGYTF.

The J gene is TRBJ2-2, the V gene TRBV20-1, with D possibly matching TRBD1 (5 bases). The germline V and J ends were trimmed by 3 bases and 3 bases, with 14 bases remaining between them. The CDR3 totals 15 residues. Germline lookup yields CDR1 DFQATT and CDR2 SNEGSKA (reference sequence). CDR3 in amino acids: CSASLRDRYTGELFF. CDR3 coding DNA: TGCAGTGCTAGTCTGCGAGACAGATACACCGGGGAGCTGTTTTTT.

The J gene is TRBJ2-2, the V gene TRBV5-8, with 12 positions matching TRBD2. The CDR3 sequence is 16 residues long. V dropped 0 bases and J dropped 6; count of bases not matched to a gene: 3. CDR1 is SGHTS and CDR2 is YDEGEE in the germline V gene. As DNA, the CDR3 is TGTGCCAGCAGCTTGGGACTAGCGGGAGCCCCCGGGGAGCTGTTTTTT. It encodes CASSLGLAGAPGELFF. The full variable domain, completed using reference TRBV5-8 and TRBJ2-2, is EAGVTQSPTHLIKTRGQQATLRCSPISGHTSVYWYQQALGLGLQFLLWYDEGEERNRGNFPPRFSGRQFPNYSSELNVNALELEDSALYLCASSLGLAGAPGELFFGEGSRLTVL.

The sample holds one count of this clone. J is TRBJ2-3 and V is TRBV5-1; D might be TRBD2 (5 bases). Per germline, CDR1 SGHRS and CDR2 YFSETQ. The CDR3 contains 13 residues. The V and J ends lost 4 bases and 6 bases respectively, with 12 bases between them. The CDR3 loop reads CASSDPSPDTQYF. The CDR3 region has the DNA TGCGCCAGCAGCGACCCTAGCCCGGATACGCAGTATTTT.